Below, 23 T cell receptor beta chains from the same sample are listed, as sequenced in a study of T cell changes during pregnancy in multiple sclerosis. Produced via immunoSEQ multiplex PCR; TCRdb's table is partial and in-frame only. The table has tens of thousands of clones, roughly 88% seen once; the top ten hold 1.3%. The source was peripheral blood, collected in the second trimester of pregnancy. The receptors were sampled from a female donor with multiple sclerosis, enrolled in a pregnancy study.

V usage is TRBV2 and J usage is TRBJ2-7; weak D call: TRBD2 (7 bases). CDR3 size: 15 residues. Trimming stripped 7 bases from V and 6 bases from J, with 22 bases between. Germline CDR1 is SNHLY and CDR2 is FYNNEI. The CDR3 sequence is CASTTLGGANLEQYF. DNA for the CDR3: TGTGCCAGCACCACCCTAGGGGGGGCCAACCTCGAGCAGTACTTC.

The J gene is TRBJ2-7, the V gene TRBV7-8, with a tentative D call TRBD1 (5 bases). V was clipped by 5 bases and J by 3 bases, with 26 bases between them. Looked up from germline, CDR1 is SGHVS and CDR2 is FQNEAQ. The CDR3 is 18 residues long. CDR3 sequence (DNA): TGTGCCAGCAGCCCTCGTATGGTAGGGGTAGGGGTAATCTACGAGCAGTACTTC. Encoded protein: CASSPRMVGVGVIYEQYF.

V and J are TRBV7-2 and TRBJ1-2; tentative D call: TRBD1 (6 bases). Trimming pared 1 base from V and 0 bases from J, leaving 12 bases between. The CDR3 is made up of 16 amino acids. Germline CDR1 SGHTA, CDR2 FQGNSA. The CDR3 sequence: CASSLELTGSNYGYTF. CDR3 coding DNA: TGTGCCAGCAGCTTAGAACTGACAGGCTCTAACTATGGCTACACCTTC.

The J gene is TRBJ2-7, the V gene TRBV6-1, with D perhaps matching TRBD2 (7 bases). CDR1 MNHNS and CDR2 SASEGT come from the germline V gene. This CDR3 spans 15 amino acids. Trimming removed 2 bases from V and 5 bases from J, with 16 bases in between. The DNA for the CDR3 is TGTGCCAGCAGTGAAATGACGGGGGGCTTCGACGAGCAGTACTTC. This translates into CASSEMTGGFDEQYF.

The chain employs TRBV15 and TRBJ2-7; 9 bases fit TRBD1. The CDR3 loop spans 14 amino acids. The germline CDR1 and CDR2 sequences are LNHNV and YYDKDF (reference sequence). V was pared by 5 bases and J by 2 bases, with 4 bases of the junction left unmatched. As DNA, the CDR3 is TGTGCCACCAGCGTGGGACAGGGTACCTACGAGCAGTACTTC. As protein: CATSVGQGTYEQYF.

The CDR3 nucleotides read TGTGCCAGCAGCCCCCAGGGGGCGAGGACGAATTCACCCCTCCACTTT. This gives the protein CASSPQGARTNSPLHF. The chain combines TRBV7-2 with TRBJ1-6, with 8 bases matching TRBD1. This CDR3 spans 16 amino acids. Germline V CDR1 and CDR2: SGHTA, FQGNSA. V lost 5 bases to trimming and J lost 7 bases; unmatched junction nucleotides: 10.

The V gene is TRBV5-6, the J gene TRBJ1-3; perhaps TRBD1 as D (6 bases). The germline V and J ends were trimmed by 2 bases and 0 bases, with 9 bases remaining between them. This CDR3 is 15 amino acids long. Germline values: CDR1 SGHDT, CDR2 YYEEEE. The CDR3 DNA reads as TGTGCCAGCAGCTTAGGGACACTCTCTGGAAACACCATATATTTT. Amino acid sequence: CASSLGTLSGNTIYF.

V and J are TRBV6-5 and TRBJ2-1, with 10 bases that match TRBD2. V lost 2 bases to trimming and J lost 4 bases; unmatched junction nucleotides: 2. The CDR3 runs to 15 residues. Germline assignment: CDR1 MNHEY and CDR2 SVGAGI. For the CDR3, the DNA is TGTGCCAGCAGTTACAAGCGGGGGGGTTACAATGAGCAGTTCTTC. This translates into CASSYKRGGYNEQFF.

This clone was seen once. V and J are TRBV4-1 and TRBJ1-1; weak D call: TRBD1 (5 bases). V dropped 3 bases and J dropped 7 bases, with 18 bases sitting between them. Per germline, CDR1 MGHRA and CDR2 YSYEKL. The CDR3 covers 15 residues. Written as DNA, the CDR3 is TGCGCCAGCAGCCAGGAAACGACAGCCGTTGTTGAAGCTTTCTTT. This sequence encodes CASSQETTAVVEAFF.

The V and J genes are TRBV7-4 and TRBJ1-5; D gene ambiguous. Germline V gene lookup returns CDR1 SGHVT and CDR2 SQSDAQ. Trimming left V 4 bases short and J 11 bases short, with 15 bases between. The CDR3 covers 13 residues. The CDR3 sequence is CASSCLVVVSQHF. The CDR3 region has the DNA TGTGCCAGCAGCTGCCTGGTTGTAGTCTCCCAGCATTTT.

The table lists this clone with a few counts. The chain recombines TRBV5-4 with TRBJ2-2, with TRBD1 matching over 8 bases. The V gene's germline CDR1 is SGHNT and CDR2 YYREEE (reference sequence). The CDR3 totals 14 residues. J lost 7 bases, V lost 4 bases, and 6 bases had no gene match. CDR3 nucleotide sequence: TGTGCCAGCAGCCGACAGGGGTGGAGCGGGGAGCTGTTTTTT. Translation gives CASSRQGWSGELFF.

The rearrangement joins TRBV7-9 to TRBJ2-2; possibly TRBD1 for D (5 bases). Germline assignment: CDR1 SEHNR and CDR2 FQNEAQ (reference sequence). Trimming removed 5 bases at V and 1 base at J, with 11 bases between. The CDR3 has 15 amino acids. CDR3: CASSTTTVNTGELFF. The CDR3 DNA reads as TGTGCCAGCAGCACCACGACAGTGAACACCGGGGAGCTGTTTTTT. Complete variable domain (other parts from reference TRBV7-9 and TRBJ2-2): DTGVSQNPRHKITKRGQNVTFRCDPISEHNRLYWYRQTLGQGPEFLTYFQNEAQLEKSRLLSDRFSAERPKGSFSTLEIQRTEQGDSAMYLCASSTTTVNTGELFFGEGSRLTVL.

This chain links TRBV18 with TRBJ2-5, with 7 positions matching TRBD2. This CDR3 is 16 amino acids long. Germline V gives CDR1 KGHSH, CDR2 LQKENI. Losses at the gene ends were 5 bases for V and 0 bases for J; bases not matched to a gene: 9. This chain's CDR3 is CASSTGLPEYQETQYF. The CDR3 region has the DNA TGTGCCAGCTCAACGGGACTACCAGAGTACCAAGAGACCCAGTACTTC. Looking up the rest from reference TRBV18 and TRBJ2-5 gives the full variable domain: NAGVMQNPRHLVRRRGQEARLRCSPMKGHSHVYWYRQLPEEGLKFMVYLQKENIIDESGMPKERFSAEFPKEGPSILRIQQVVRGDSAAYFCASSTGLPEYQETQYFGPGTRLLVL.

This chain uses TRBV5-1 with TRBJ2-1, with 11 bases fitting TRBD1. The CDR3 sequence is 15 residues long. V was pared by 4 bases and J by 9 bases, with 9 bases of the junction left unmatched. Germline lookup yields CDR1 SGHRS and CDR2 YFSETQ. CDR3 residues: CASSRGGTGGGEQFF. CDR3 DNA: TGCGCCAGCAGCCGAGGCGGGACAGGGGGTGGTGAGCAGTTCTTC. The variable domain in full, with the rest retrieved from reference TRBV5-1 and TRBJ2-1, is KAGVTQTPRYLIKTRGQQVTLSCSPISGHRSVSWYQQTPGQGLQFLFEYFSETQRNKGNFPGRFSGRQFSNSRSEMNVSTLELGDSALYLCASSRGGTGGGEQFFGPGTRLTVL.

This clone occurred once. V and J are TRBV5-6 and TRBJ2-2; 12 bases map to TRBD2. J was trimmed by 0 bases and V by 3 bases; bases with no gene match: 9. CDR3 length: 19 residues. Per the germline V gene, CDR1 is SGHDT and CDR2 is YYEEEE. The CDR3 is CASSSELAGGLSNTGELFF. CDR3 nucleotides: TGTGCCAGCAGCTCAGAACTAGCGGGGGGATTATCGAACACCGGGGAGCTGTTTTTT. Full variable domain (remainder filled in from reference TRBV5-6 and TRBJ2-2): DAGVTQSPTHLIKTRGQQVTLRCSPKSGHDTVSWYQQALGQGPQFIFQYYEEEERQRGNFPDRFSGHQFPNYSSELNVNALLLGDSALYLCASSSELAGGLSNTGELFFGEGSRLTVL.

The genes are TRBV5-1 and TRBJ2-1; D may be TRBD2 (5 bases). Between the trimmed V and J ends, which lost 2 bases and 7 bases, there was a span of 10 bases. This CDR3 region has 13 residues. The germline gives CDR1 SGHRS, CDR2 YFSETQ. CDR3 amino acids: CASSLRTLNEQFF. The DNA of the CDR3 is TGCGCCAGCAGCTTACGGACTTTAAATGAGCAGTTCTTC.

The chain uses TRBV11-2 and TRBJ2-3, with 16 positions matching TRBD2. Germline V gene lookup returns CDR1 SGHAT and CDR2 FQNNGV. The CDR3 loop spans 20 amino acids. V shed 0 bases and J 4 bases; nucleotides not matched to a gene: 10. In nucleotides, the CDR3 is TGTGCCAGCAGCTTAGAAGTGCTCGGGACTAGCGGGGGGGCTGCAGATACGCAGTATTTT. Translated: CASSLEVLGTSGGAADTQYF.

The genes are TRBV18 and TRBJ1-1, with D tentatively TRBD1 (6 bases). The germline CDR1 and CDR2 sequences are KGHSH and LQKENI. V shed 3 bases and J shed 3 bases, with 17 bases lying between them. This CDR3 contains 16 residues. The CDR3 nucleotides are TGTGCCAGCTCACCTACCACAGGGTATGTCGACACTGAAGCTTTCTTT. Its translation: CASSPTTGYVDTEAFF.

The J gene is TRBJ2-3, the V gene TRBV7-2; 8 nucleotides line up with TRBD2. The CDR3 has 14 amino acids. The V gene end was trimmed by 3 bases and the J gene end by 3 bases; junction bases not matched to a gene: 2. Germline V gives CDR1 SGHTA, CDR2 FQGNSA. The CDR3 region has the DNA TGTGCCAGCAGCTTGCTAGCGGGTACAGATACGCAGTATTTT. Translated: CASSLLAGTDTQYF. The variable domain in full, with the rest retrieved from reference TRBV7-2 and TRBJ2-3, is GAGVSQSPSNKVTEKGKDVELRCDPISGHTALYWYRQSLGQGLEFLIYFQGNSAPDKSGLPSDRFSAERTGGSVSTLTIQRTQQEDSAVYLCASSLLAGTDTQYFGPGTRLTVL.

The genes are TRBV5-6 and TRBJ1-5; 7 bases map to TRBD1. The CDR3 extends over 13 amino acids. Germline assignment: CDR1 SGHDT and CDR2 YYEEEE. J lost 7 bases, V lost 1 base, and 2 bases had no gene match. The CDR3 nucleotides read TGTGCCAGCAGCTTGTCAGGGGGACAGCCCCAGCATTTT. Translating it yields CASSLSGGQPQHF.

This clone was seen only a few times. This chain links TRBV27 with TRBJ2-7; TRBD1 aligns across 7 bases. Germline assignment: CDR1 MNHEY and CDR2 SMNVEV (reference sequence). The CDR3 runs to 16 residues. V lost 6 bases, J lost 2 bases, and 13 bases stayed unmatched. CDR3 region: CASSPWRGDSPYEQYF. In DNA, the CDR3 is TGTGCCAGCAGCCCTTGGAGAGGGGACAGCCCCTACGAGCAGTACTTC.

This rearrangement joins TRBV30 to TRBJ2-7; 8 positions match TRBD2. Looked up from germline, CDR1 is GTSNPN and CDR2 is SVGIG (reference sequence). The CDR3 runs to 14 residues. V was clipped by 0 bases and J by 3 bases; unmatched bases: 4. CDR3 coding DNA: TGTGCCTGGAGTGTACACCGGGGGGGCTACGAGCAGTACTTC. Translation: CAWSVHRGGYEQYF.

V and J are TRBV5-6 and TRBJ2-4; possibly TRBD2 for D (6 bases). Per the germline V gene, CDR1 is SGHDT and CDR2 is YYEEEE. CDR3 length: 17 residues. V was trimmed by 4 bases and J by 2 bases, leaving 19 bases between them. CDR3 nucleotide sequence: TGTGCCAGCAGCGCCCCGGCGGGGACGGCGTCCAAAAACATTCAGTACTTC. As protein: CASSAPAGTASKNIQYF. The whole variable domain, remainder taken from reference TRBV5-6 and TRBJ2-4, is DAGVTQSPTHLIKTRGQQVTLRCSPKSGHDTVSWYQQALGQGPQFIFQYYEEEERQRGNFPDRFSGHQFPNYSSELNVNALLLGDSALYLCASSAPAGTASKNIQYFGAGTRLSVL.